One and the same sample provided the 6 T cell receptor beta chains below, sequenced in a study of cytomegalovirus exposure and HLA in healthy donors. This PCR relied on a set of 60 Vbeta primers and 13 Jbeta primers. This table comes from immunoSEQ multiplex PCR, and its TCRdb copy is limited to in-frame clones, with some not included. The table lists over 95,000 clones, 77% of them singletons, with approximately 11% in the top ten. The sample taken for sequencing was PBMCs. These receptor sequences come from a man aged 40-49 years in good health and CMV-seropositive.

Written as DNA, the CDR3 is TGCGCCAGCAGCTCAACAGGGGATCCCTCCAATGAGCAGTTCTTC. Protein product: CASSSTGDPSNEQFF. The genes are TRBV5-1 and TRBJ2-1, with 7 bases matching TRBD1. Per the germline V gene, CDR1 is SGHRS and CDR2 is YFSETQ. CDR3 size: 15 residues. V lost 3 bases and J lost 6; bases outside the gene matches: 9.

The V gene is TRBV18, the J gene TRBJ2-7; D may be TRBD2 (6 bases). Deletions cut 2 bases from V and 2 bases from J, with 10 bases between. This CDR3 has 14 residues. Looked up from germline, CDR1 is KGHSH and CDR2 is LQKENI. Here the CDR3 DNA reads TGTGCCAGCTCACCAGGGGGGACCCCCTACGAGCAGTACTTC. This codes for CASSPGGTPYEQYF.

The CDR3 DNA sequence: TGTGCCAGCACAGCCCCAGGTTCCTACAATGAGCAGTTCTTC. Protein sequence: CASTAPGSYNEQFF. V and J are TRBV27 and TRBJ2-1, with D unresolved. The V end was cut by 7 bases, the J end by 1 base, with 11 bases between. This CDR3 comprises 14 residues. The germline V gene has CDR1 MNHEY and CDR2 SMNVEV (reference sequence).

The genes are TRBV6-1 and TRBJ2-7; a possible D gene is TRBD2 (7 bases). From germline, CDR1 is MNHNS and CDR2 SASEGT. This CDR3 comprises 14 residues. Trimming left V 5 bases short and J 5 bases short, with 16 bases between. CDR3 nucleotides: TGTGCCAGCAGTAGAGGGGGGGTCAACCACGAGCAGTACTTC. It encodes CASSRGGVNHEQYF.

This chain connects TRBV5-1 to TRBJ1-2, with 9 bases aligning to TRBD1. V lost 4 bases and J lost 0; bases outside the gene matches: 10. The V gene's germline CDR1 is SGHRS and CDR2 YFSETQ. This CDR3 spans 17 amino acids. The CDR3, as DNA: TGCGCCAGCAGCACCGTGACAGGGGGGGCAGCTAACTATGGCTACACCTTC. Translating gives CASSTVTGGAANYGYTF.

The chain joins TRBV7-2 to TRBJ2-3; D unclear. The germline V and J ends were trimmed by 4 bases and 1 base, with 15 bases remaining between them. The germline gives CDR1 SGHTA, CDR2 FQGNSA. CDR3 length: 16 amino acids. CDR3 sequence reads: CASSSFFSMGTDTQYF. CDR3 nucleotides: TGTGCCAGCAGCTCTTTTTTTTCTATGGGCACAGATACGCAGTATTTT.